The clone carrying this T cell receptor (beta chain) was detected once. Antigen specificity is unknown. CDR1 and CDR2 from the germline V gene are LNHDA and SQIVND (reference sequence). CDR3 length: 13 residues. V was shortened by 4 bases and J by 4 bases, with 8 bases between the two germline ends. This sample stems from a study of cytomegalovirus exposure and HLA in healthy donors. PCR was performed using 60 Vbeta and 13 Jbeta primers. Only in-frame clones appear in the TCRdb table, and some are missing; sequencing was by immunoSEQ multiplex PCR. The data show 150,000 to 250,000 clones, 65% to 90% seen once. Study observations and caveats: A further, later analysis showed that HLA-associated TCR beta chains (compared with equally common others) were more clonally expanded. Later analysis showed TCR association rates varying by HLA locus, highest for DRB1 and lowest for HLA-C.

The sequence derives from a woman aged 45-65 years in good health and CMV-seronegative. This rearrangement joins TRBV19 to TRBJ2-1; tentatively, D is TRBD2 (6 bases). Sequenced input: PBMCs. The CDR3 nucleotides are TGTGCCAGTAGTACTCTAGCGTACAATGAGCAGTTCTTC. Its translation is CASSTLAYNEQFF.